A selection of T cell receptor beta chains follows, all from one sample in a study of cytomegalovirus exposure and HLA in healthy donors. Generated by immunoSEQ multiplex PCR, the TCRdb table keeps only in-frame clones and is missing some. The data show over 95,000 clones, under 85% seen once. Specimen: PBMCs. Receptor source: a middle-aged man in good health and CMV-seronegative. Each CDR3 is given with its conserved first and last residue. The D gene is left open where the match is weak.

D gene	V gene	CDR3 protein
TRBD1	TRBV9	CASSVGQGEIDTQYF
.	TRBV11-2	CASSLVRFLGTLTGTEAFF
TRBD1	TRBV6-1	CASSAPGQGGYYSNQPQHF
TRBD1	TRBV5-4	CAAGTGTKQPQHF
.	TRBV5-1	CASSPLGALGQPQHF
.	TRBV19	CASSNPGTIYF
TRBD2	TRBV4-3	CASSQGLADLYEQYF
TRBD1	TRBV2	CASSADRGSDEQFF
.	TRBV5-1	CASSLGQAGNEQFF
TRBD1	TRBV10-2	CASSLGTGGYNEQFF